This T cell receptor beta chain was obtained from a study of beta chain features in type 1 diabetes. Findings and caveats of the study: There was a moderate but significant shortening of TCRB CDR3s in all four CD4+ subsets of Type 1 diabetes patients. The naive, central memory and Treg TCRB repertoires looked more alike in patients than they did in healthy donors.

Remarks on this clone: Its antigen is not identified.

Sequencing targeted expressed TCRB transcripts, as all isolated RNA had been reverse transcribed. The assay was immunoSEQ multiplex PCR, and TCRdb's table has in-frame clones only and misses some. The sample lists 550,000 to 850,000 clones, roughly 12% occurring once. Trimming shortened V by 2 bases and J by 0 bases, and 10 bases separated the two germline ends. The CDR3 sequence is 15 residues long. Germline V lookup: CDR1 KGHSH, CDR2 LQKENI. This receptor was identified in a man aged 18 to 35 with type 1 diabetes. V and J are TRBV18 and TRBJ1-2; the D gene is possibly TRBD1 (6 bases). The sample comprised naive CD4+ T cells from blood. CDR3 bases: TGTGCCAGCTCACCAACAGGGAACTCTAACTATGGCTACACCTTC. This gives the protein CASSPTGNSNYGYTF.